One sample yielded the 26 T cell receptor beta chains listed below, sequenced in a study of technical replicates of blood from a few donors. Clones were read by immunoSEQ multiplex PCR, and TCRdb kept only the in-frame ones, dropping some. Among roughly 61,000 clones listed, roughly 97% were seen once. The sequenced material came from T cells isolated from PBMCs. Receptors originate from a human donor in good health.

The gene calls are TRBV28 and TRBJ1-1, with unresolved D. Germline loops: CDR1 MDHEN, CDR2 SYDVKM. V was trimmed by 6 bases and J by 7 bases, leaving 15 bases between them. The CDR3 spans 13 residues. In DNA form, the CDR3 reads TGTGCCAGCAGCTCCCCTGCAGTCCATGAAGCTTTCTTT. Its protein is CASSSPAVHEAFF. Combining the CDR3 with reference TRBV28 and TRBJ1-1 gives the whole variable domain DVKVTQSSRYLVKRTGEKVFLECVQDMDHENMFWYRQDPGLGLRLIYFSYDVKMKEKGDIPEGYSVSREKKERFSLILESASTNQTSMYLCASSSPAVHEAFFGQGTRLTVV.

This clone was found a few times. Other DNA sequences from this sample encode an identical CDR3 as well. CDR3 sequence reads: CASSERGGTEAFF. The CDR3 DNA sequence: TGCGCCAGCAGTGAGAGAGGTGGCACTGAAGCTTTCTTT. The V gene is TRBV10-1, the J gene TRBJ1-1; D is unclear. The CDR3 is made up of 13 amino acids. V dropped 2 bases and J dropped 4 bases, with 8 bases sitting between them. Germline loops: CDR1 WNHNN, CDR2 SYGVQD (reference sequence).

The chain carries TRBV12-5 and TRBJ2-2, with TRBD1 identical over 8 bases. The CDR3 spans 16 residues. Germline V gene lookup returns CDR1 LGHNT and CDR2 FRNRAP. With V trimmed by 9 bases and J by 5 bases, 14 bases remained unmatched. CDR3 region: CASTPRTGSRTGELFF. CDR3 sequence (DNA): TGTGCTAGCACCCCCCGGACAGGGTCGAGAACCGGGGAGCTGTTTTTT. The full variable domain, with the rest looked up from reference TRBV12-5 and TRBJ2-2, is DARVTQTPRHKVTEMGQEVTMRCQPILGHNTVFWYRQTMMQGLELLAYFRNRAPLDDSGMPKDRFSAEMPDATLATLKIQPSEPRDSAVYFCASTPRTGSRTGELFFGEGSRLTVL.

V gene TRBV29-1 combines with J gene TRBJ2-7; possibly TRBD1 for D (7 bases). The CDR3 extends over 14 amino acids. Trimming cost V 4 bases and J 4 bases, with 17 bases left between them. Germline V CDR1 and CDR2: SQVTM, ANQGSEA. CDR3 amino acids: CSVGRDRTTYEQYF. As DNA, the CDR3 is TGCAGCGTTGGGCGGGACAGAACAACTTACGAGCAGTACTTC.

The chain employs TRBV6-1 and TRBJ2-2; 7 nucleotides align to TRBD1. Unmatched junction bases numbered 5, after V lost 4 bases and J lost 0 bases. CDR3 length: 16 amino acids. Germline V CDR1 and CDR2: MNHNS, SASEGT. The CDR3 DNA reads as TGTGCCAGCAGTGGACAGGGATACGCGAACACCGGGGAGCTGTTTTTT. This sequence encodes CASSGQGYANTGELFF.

This chain connects TRBV10-1 to TRBJ1-1; D gene uncertain. Germline assignment: CDR1 WNHNN and CDR2 SYGVQD (reference sequence). The CDR3 consists of 14 residues. Trimming left V 2 bases short and J 4 bases short, with 11 bases between. DNA of the CDR3: TGCGCCAGCAGTGAGGGGAACCGGGGCACTGAAGCTTTCTTT. Translating it yields CASSEGNRGTEAFF.

This chain links TRBV28 with TRBJ2-7; D might be TRBD2 (6 bases). The germline CDR1 and CDR2 sequences are MDHEN and SYDVKM. Trimming shortened V by 4 bases and J by 5 bases, and 12 bases separated the two germline ends. This CDR3 region has 13 residues. CDR3 in amino acids: CASSYTGEDEQYF. The CDR3 nucleotides read TGTGCCAGCAGTTACACGGGAGAGGACGAGCAGTACTTC.

The chain combines TRBV30 with TRBJ2-3; 12 positions match TRBD2. The CDR3 runs 15 residues. Unmatched junction bases numbered 14, after V lost 2 bases and J lost 14 bases. Per germline, CDR1 GTSNPN and CDR2 SVGIG (reference sequence). This CDR3 is CAWSQKGLAGGRGYF. The CDR3 region has the DNA TGTGCCTGGAGTCAAAAAGGGCTAGCGGGGGGGCGGGGGTATTTT.

The chain carries TRBV7-9 and TRBJ2-6, with no clear D. The germline V and J ends were trimmed by 5 bases and 2 bases, with 10 bases remaining between them. Germline CDR1 reads SEHNR; CDR2 reads FQNEAQ (reference sequence). The length of the CDR3 is 15 residues. The CDR3 DNA follows: TGTGCCAGCAGCCTAGTGGCAGCTGGGGCCAACGTCCTGACTTTC. Its protein is CASSLVAAGANVLTF.

This chain links TRBV7-9 with TRBJ1-2, with TRBD1 as a possible D gene (5 bases). The CDR3 length is 16 residues. Deletions cut 10 bases from V and 0 bases from J, with 21 bases between. The V gene's germline CDR1 is SEHNR and CDR2 FQNEAQ (reference sequence). CDR3 in DNA: TGTGCCACTCAAGAATCCCAGGACAAAGCTAACTATGGCTACACCTTC. Protein sequence: CATQESQDKANYGYTF.

Here the CDR3 DNA reads TGCGCCAGCAGCCATTCGACAGGGGTCGAAGGCTACACCTTC. Encoded protein: CASSHSTGVEGYTF. The chain links TRBV5-1 to TRBJ1-2, with 8 nucleotides matching TRBD1. The length of the CDR3 is 14 residues. The junction had 10 bases not matched to a gene; V was cut back by 4 bases and J by 8 bases. The germline V gene encodes CDR1 SGHRS and CDR2 YFSETQ.

The chain carries TRBV4-1 and TRBJ1-1; D perhaps matches TRBD1 (6 bases). Trimming removed 0 bases at V and 11 bases at J, with 16 bases between. Germline V gene data show CDR1 as MGHRA and CDR2 as YSYEKL. This CDR3 contains 14 residues. CDR3 in DNA: TGCGCCAGCAGCCAAGAGGAAAACAGGGTTTACGCTTTCTTT. This codes for CASSQEENRVYAFF.

This clone was observed a single time. The chain joins TRBV6-5 to TRBJ1-2; TRBD1 agrees at 9 bases. This CDR3 is 14 amino acids long. CDR1 is MNHEY, CDR2 SVGAGI, per germline. After removal of 0 bases from V and 7 bases from J, the junction contained 3 bases not matched to a gene. CDR3 sequence reads: CASSYSGQGRGYTF. The CDR3 DNA reads TGTGCCAGCAGTTACTCGGGACAGGGACGTGGCTACACCTTC.

V usage is TRBV5-1 and J usage is TRBJ2-1, with D uncertain. CDR1 is SGHRS and CDR2 is YFSETQ in the germline V gene. Trimming shortened V by 0 bases and J by 1 base, and 8 bases separated the two germline ends. CDR3 length: 15 residues. The CDR3 DNA sequence: TGCGCCAGCAGCTTGGACGTCGGGTCCTACAATGAGCAGTTCTTC. Translation gives CASSLDVGSYNEQFF.

The chain recombines TRBV6-5 with TRBJ1-1; D is possibly TRBD1 (6 bases). The CDR3 consists of 15 residues. Trimming removed 6 bases from V and 0 bases from J, with 14 bases in between. The germline gives CDR1 MNHEY, CDR2 SVGAGI. The CDR3 DNA is TGTGCCAGCAGCGTCTTACAGGGCATGAACACTGAAGCTTTCTTT. Protein sequence: CASSVLQGMNTEAFF.

The V gene is TRBV7-9, the J gene TRBJ2-7; 8 bases map to TRBD1. J gave up 0 bases and V 2 bases, and 0 bases lay outside the gene matches. The germline gives CDR1 SEHNR, CDR2 FQNEAQ (reference sequence). This CDR3 spans 14 amino acids. This CDR3 reads CASSLQGASYEQYF. The CDR3, as DNA: TGTGCCAGCAGCTTACAGGGGGCCTCCTACGAGCAGTACTTC.

The chain has TRBV29-1 and TRBJ2-3; tentatively, D is TRBD1 (5 bases). The CDR3 is 15 residues long. The V gene lost 5 bases and the J gene lost 2 bases, with 17 bases spanning the gap. The germline V gene has CDR1 SQVTM and CDR2 ANQGSEA. The CDR3 coding sequence is TGCAGCGTTTCCGAGACAGATGATGACACAGATACGCAGTATTTT. Its protein is CSVSETDDDTDTQYF.

The gene calls are TRBV6-5 and TRBJ2-5; D is undetermined. The CDR3 sequence is 13 residues long. From germline, CDR1 is MNHEY and CDR2 SVGAGI. Trimming left V 5 bases short and J 0 bases short, with 7 bases between. This CDR3 reads CASSRVYQETQYF. The CDR3 bases are TGTGCCAGCAGTCGGGTCTACCAAGAGACCCAGTACTTC.

The chain is built from TRBV10-3 and TRBJ2-5; 7 bases line up with TRBD2. The V segment lost 8 bases and the J segment 5 bases; nucleotides outside the gene matches: 11. Germline V gene lookup returns CDR1 ENHRY and CDR2 SYGVKD. The CDR3 runs 14 residues. In nucleotides, the CDR3 is TGTGCCATCGGGCTAGCGGCCTTAAGGGAGACCCAGTACTTC. It translates to CAIGLAALRETQYF.

The chain carries TRBV5-1 and TRBJ1-4; 7 bases are a match to TRBD1. The CDR3 runs 14 residues. Germline CDR1 is SGHRS and CDR2 is YFSETQ. V trimming: 3 bases; J trimming: 1 base; junction bases outside the gene matches: 0. CDR3 region: CASSYRGTNEKLFF. The CDR3 DNA sequence: TGCGCCAGCAGCTACAGGGGAACTAATGAAAAACTGTTTTTT.

The chain is built from TRBV6-1 and TRBJ2-4; D uncertain. Trimming took off 4 bases at V and 9 bases at J, with 7 bases between the two ends. The CDR3 length is 11 residues. Per the germline V gene, CDR1 is MNHNS and CDR2 is SASEGT. CDR3 protein: CASSAEVIQYF. The DNA for the CDR3 is TGTGCCAGCAGTGCCGAGGTCATTCAGTACTTC.

The V gene is TRBV11-2, the J gene TRBJ2-7; tentatively, D is TRBD2 (7 bases). Germline assignment: CDR1 SGHAT and CDR2 FQNNGV. The V gene lost 1 base and the J gene lost 0 bases, with 22 bases spanning the gap. This CDR3 spans 19 amino acids. CDR3 nucleotide sequence: TGTGCCAGCAGCTTAGTCATCACGGGGCGGGGGCCTATCTCCTACGAGCAGTACTTC. This translates into CASSLVITGRGPISYEQYF.

The V and J genes are TRBV27 and TRBJ2-1; 7 bases line up with TRBD1. Per the germline V gene, CDR1 is MNHEY and CDR2 is SMNVEV (reference sequence). The CDR3 loop spans 15 amino acids. V lost 9 bases, J lost 9 bases, and 17 bases stayed unmatched. The DNA for the CDR3 is TGTGCCAGAAGGACAGGTCCCCCGTGTGAGTCTGAGCAGTTCTTC. Translation gives CARRTGPPCESEQFF.

V gene TRBV19 combines with J gene TRBJ2-7; D unclear. The CDR3 runs to 13 residues. Germline V gene data show CDR1 as LNHDA and CDR2 as SQIVND (reference sequence). Deletions cut 3 bases from V and 0 bases from J, with 6 bases between. The CDR3 coding sequence is TGTGCCAGTAGTATTACAGCCTCCTACGAGCAGTACTTC. It yields the protein CASSITASYEQYF.

The table lists this clone with a count of one. The chain recombines TRBV5-1 with TRBJ1-1, with D perhaps matching TRBD1 (6 bases). Trimming removed 0 bases from V and 5 bases from J, with 14 bases in between. CDR1 and CDR2 from the germline V gene are SGHRS and YFSETQ. This CDR3 contains 15 residues. The DNA of the CDR3 is TGCGCCAGCAGCTTGGCGGGGGGGGGCTGGACTGAAGCTTTCTTT. It translates to CASSLAGGGWTEAFF.

V and J are TRBV2 and TRBJ1-2, with 9 bases lining up with TRBD1. V gave up 10 bases and J gave up 6 bases; unmatched junction bases: 12. Germline CDR1 and CDR2: SNHLY and FYNNEI. This CDR3 is 14 amino acids long. CDR3 sequence reads: CATTSDRGEDGYTF. As DNA, the CDR3 is TGTGCCACCACCTCCGACAGGGGGGAGGATGGCTACACCTTC. Looking up the rest from reference TRBV2 and TRBJ1-2 gives the full variable domain: EPEVTQTPSHQVTQMGQEVILRCVPISNHLYFYWYRQILGQKVEFLVSFYNNEISEKSEIFDDQFSVERPDGSNFTLKIRSTKLEDSAMYFCATTSDRGEDGYTFGSGTRLTVV.